Listed below are T cell receptor beta chains from one sample, sequenced in a study of beta chain features in type 1 diabetes. The repertoire was sequenced with immunoSEQ multiplex PCR; TCRdb's copy has only in-frame clones and lacks some. The profile shows about 930,000 clones, 15% to 20% of them singletons. The sequenced sample was naive CD4+ T cells from blood. Receptors originate from a woman between 18 and 30 years old in good health. Each CDR3 is given with its conserved first and last residue. The D gene is left open where the match is weak. Clone size is not always given. Where it is, it says once, few, many or a class for expanded clones.

abundance	v_gene	d_gene	j_gene	len	CDR3nt	CDR3aa
NA	TRBV7-2	TRBD1	TRBJ2-1	17	TGTGCCAGCAGCTTTCCGATGGACAGGAGCTCCTACAATGAGCAGTTCTTC	CASSFPMDRSSYNEQFF
few	TRBV7-9	NA	TRBJ2-7	15	TGTGCCAGCAGCTTAAATGGGTTAAAGGATTACGAGCAGTACTTC	CASSLNGLKDYEQYF
NA	TRBV19	TRBD1	TRBJ1-1	16	TGTGCCAGTAGTATCGGGGACAGGTCGTGGAACACTGAAGCTTTCTTT	CASSIGDRSWNTEAFF
NA	TRBV19	NA	TRBJ2-1	16	TGTGCCAGTAGTATAGATTGGTCCACCGCCTACAATGAGCAGTTCTTC	CASSIDWSTAYNEQFF
NA	TRBV14	NA	TRBJ1-4	14	TGTGCCAGCAGCCCAACCGGGGGTAGGGAAAAACTGTTTTTT	CASSPTGGREKLFF
NA	TRBV5-1	NA	TRBJ2-2	14	TGCGCCAGCAGCTTTAGCGGGAACACCGGGGAGCTGTTTTTT	CASSFSGNTGELFF
few	TRBV11-3	TRBD2	TRBJ2-1	16	TGTGCCAGCAGCTTATTGAGCGGGGAGTTAGGCAATGAGCAGTTCTTC	CASSLLSGELGNEQFF
once	TRBV6-1	NA	TRBJ2-7	13	TGTGCCAGCAGTGATCAGGGTTCCTACGAGCAGTACTTC	CASSDQGSYEQYF
NA	TRBV7-6	NA	TRBJ2-3	17	TGTGCCAGCAGCTTGGGGTTCGTAGGGGGGACCGGAGATACGCAGTATTTT	CASSLGFVGGTGDTQYF
NA	TRBV28	NA	TRBJ2-7	12	TGTGCCAGCAGTCACCTTAGTGCCGTGGGGTACTTC	CASSHLSAVGYF
few	TRBV5-1	TRBD2	TRBJ2-1	18	TGCGCCAGCAAAATCGGACTAGCGGGAATATCGTCTCGGAATGAGCAGTTCTTC	CASKIGLAGISSRNEQFF
NA	TRBV28	TRBD1	TRBJ2-2	14	TGTGCCAGCAGGAGACAGGGGGACACCGGGGAGCTGTTTTTT	CASRRQGDTGELFF
few	TRBV4-3	NA	TRBJ2-2	15	TGCGCCAGCAGCCAAGTTAGGTCCGGGGCCGGGGAGCTGTTTTTT	CASSQVRSGAGELFF
few	TRBV7-8	NA	TRBJ2-1	13	TGTGCCAGCAGCTTAGAACGGCGGGTAGTGCAGTTCTTC	CASSLERRVVQFF
once	TRBV27	NA	TRBJ2-1	16	TGTGCCAGCAGTTTACGGGGAGGTGTTTTATGGAGTGAGCAGTTCTTC	CASSLRGGVLWSEQFF
few	TRBV10-3	TRBD2	TRBJ2-7	14	TGTGCCATCAGTGAAACGGGAGGTTCCTACGAGCAGTACTTC	CAISETGGSYEQYF
few	TRBV9	TRBD2	TRBJ2-3	15	TGTGCCAGCAGCGTAGGAGCGGGAGGAACAGATACGCAGTATTTT	CASSVGAGGTDTQYF
NA	TRBV4-2	TRBD2	TRBJ2-3	19	TGTGCCAGCAGCCAAGCCGGACGGGTACTAGCGGGAGAGGTAGATACGCAGTATTTT	CASSQAGRVLAGEVDTQYF
few	TRBV7-9	TRBD1	TRBJ2-1	15	TGTGCCAGCAGTCCCAGACAGGGGTCGATCGCTGAGCAGTTCTTC	CASSPRQGSIAEQFF
NA	TRBV6-6	NA	TRBJ1-3	15	TGTGCCAGCAGTTCACACATTACCTCTGGAAACACCATATATTTT	CASSSHITSGNTIYF
few	TRBV7-2	TRBD2	TRBJ2-1	17	TGTGCCAGCAGCTTAGCACCCGGCCTAGCGGGCCTCAATGAGCAGTTCTTC	CASSLAPGLAGLNEQFF
NA	TRBV7-3	NA	TRBJ2-1	14	TGTGCCAGCAGCCTAGCTCAGGGTCACAATGAGCAGTTCTTC	CASSLAQGHNEQFF
NA	TRBV18	NA	TRBJ2-7	14	TGTGCCAGCTCACGACGGCAGAGCTCCTACGAGCAGTACTTC	CASSRRQSSYEQYF
NA	TRBV2	TRBD1	TRBJ1-2	13	TGTGCCAGCAGTAGACAGGGAGACTATGGCTACACCTTC	CASSRQGDYGYTF
few	TRBV7-3	NA	TRBJ2-2	16	TGTGCCAGCAGCTTAGTGGGGACTCTTAACACCGGGGAGCTGTTTTTT	CASSLVGTLNTGELFF
few	TRBV5-5	NA	TRBJ1-5	15	TGTGCCAGCAGCTTGGCAGGAGAGCCCAATCAGCCCCAGCATTTT	CASSLAGEPNQPQHF
NA	TRBV6-6	TRBD2	TRBJ2-7	14	TGTGCCAGCAGTTCCCCGACTAGCGCCTACGAGCAGTACTTC	CASSSPTSAYEQYF
NA	TRBV27	NA	TRBJ2-7	15	TGTGCCAGCACCCTATTGGGGGCAGGGAGCCACGAGCAGTACTTC	CASTLLGAGSHEQYF
few	TRBV4-2	TRBD2	TRBJ2-1	16	TGTGCCAGCAGCCAAGATCTAGCGGGAGCGAGAAATGAGCAGTTCTTC	CASSQDLAGARNEQFF
NA	TRBV6-5	NA	TRBJ2-1	14	TGTGCCAGCAGTCAAACCGGGACATCGTATGAGCAGTTCTTC	CASSQTGTSYEQFF
few	TRBV11-2	TRBD1	TRBJ2-3	14	TGTGCCAGCAGATTCGACAGGGGGGCAGATACGCAGTATTTT	CASRFDRGADTQYF
few	TRBV5-1	TRBD2	TRBJ2-1	15	TGCGCCAGCTCGTCCCCCACTAGCGGGAGTAATGAGCAGTTCTTC	CASSSPTSGSNEQFF
NA	TRBV18	TRBD1	TRBJ1-1	17	TGTGCCAGCTCACCATTCGGACAGGGGTCACTTAACACTGAAGCTTTCTTT	CASSPFGQGSLNTEAFF
few	TRBV28	NA	TRBJ2-3	14	TGTGCCAGCAGTTTTCCCCTCGTCTCAGATACGCAGTATTTT	CASSFPLVSDTQYF
NA	TRBV6-6	NA	TRBJ2-3	14	TGTGCCAGCACCCAGAGGCAAGTCACAGATACGCAGTATTTT	CASTQRQVTDTQYF
NA	TRBV28	TRBD1	TRBJ1-1	15	TGTGCCAGCAGCTATAGACAGGGAACGAACACTGAAGCTTTCTTT	CASSYRQGTNTEAFF
NA	TRBV9	NA	TRBJ1-5	15	TGTGCCAGCAGCGTAGGGGAAAGTCCCGGTCAGCCCCAGCATTTT	CASSVGESPGQPQHF
NA	TRBV7-9	TRBD2	TRBJ2-5	16	TGTGCCAGCAGCTTATTCGGGAGGGCCAACCAAGAGACCCAGTACTTC	CASSLFGRANQETQYF
few	TRBV10-3	NA	TRBJ2-7	14	TGTGCCATCAGTGCTGGCGAGGTCGGCTACGAGCAGTACTTC	CAISAGEVGYEQYF
NA	TRBV11-3	TRBD1	TRBJ2-1	15	TGTGCCAGCAGCCTGGGACAGGGGGCCTACAATGAGCAGTTCTTC	CASSLGQGAYNEQFF
NA	TRBV7-2	NA	TRBJ2-1	15	TGTGCCAGCAGCCTCGAAAAGAGGGGGGACAATGAGCAGTTCTTC	CASSLEKRGDNEQFF
NA	TRBV11-2	NA	TRBJ2-2	14	TGTGCCAGCGACCAAGGGTTTACCACCGGGGAGCTGTTTTTT	CASDQGFTTGELFF
few	TRBV11-2	NA	TRBJ2-6	13	TGTGCCAGCTCCCGATCTGGGGCCAACGTCCTGACTTTC	CASSRSGANVLTF
few	TRBV7-2	NA	TRBJ1-5	12	TGTGCCAGCAGCTTTCGGGGGGAGCCCCAGCATTTT	CASSFRGEPQHF
few	TRBV7-3	TRBD1	TRBJ2-6	16	TGTGCCAGCAGCTTAACGACAGGGGTTGGGGCCAACGTCCTGACTTTC	CASSLTTGVGANVLTF
NA	TRBV11-3	NA	TRBJ2-2	15	TGTGCCAGCAGCTTACACCCCAGGGTAGCCGGGGAGCTGTTTTTT	CASSLHPRVAGELFF
NA	TRBV27	NA	TRBJ2-6	13	TGTGCCAGCAGCCCATCTGGGGCCAACGTCCTGACTTTC	CASSPSGANVLTF
NA	TRBV11-2	NA	TRBJ2-5	12	TGTGCCAGCAGCTCAGATTATCGGACCCAGTACTTC	CASSSDYRTQYF
few	TRBV11-3	NA	TRBJ2-2	12	TGTGCCAGCGCGAGTCGGACCGGGGAGCTGTTTTTT	CASASRTGELFF
few	TRBV6-5	NA	TRBJ2-1	16	TGTGCCAGCAGTTACTCGATAGGAGGGGAAGGTAGTGAGCAGTTCTTC	CASSYSIGGEGSEQFF
NA	TRBV2	NA	TRBJ2-1	14	TGTGCCAGCAGTCCTACCGGGACAAGGGCCCTTCAGTTCTTC	CASSPTGTRALQFF
NA	TRBV7-9	NA	TRBJ2-3	14	TGTGCCAGCATCCCACGGGGGAGCACAGATACGCAGTATTTT	CASIPRGSTDTQYF
few	TRBV4-2	NA	TRBJ1-1	14	TGTGCCAGCAGCGTTCGACAGTTGAACACTGAAGCTTTCTTT	CASSVRQLNTEAFF
few	TRBV9	NA	TRBJ1-3	14	TGTGCCAGCAGCCCCCGACAGAGCCGCAACACCATATATTTT	CASSPRQSRNTIYF
NA	TRBV6-5	NA	TRBJ2-5	13	TGTGCCAGCAGAAACACCAGGATGGGGTCCTTGGACTTC	CASRNTRMGSLDF
NA	TRBV20-1	NA	TRBJ2-2	11	TGCAGTGCCAAGGGGGGCGGGGAGCTGTTTTTT	CSAKGGGELFF
NA	TRBV29-1	NA	TRBJ2-5	13	TGCAGCGGGGCCCTCAGGGTCTCAGGGACCCAGTACTTC	CSGALRVSGTQYF
NA	TRBV19	TRBD1	TRBJ1-1	16	TGTGCCAGTAGTATCCGGGACGCCACAGGGGCCGCTGAAGCTTTCTTT	CASSIRDATGAAEAFF